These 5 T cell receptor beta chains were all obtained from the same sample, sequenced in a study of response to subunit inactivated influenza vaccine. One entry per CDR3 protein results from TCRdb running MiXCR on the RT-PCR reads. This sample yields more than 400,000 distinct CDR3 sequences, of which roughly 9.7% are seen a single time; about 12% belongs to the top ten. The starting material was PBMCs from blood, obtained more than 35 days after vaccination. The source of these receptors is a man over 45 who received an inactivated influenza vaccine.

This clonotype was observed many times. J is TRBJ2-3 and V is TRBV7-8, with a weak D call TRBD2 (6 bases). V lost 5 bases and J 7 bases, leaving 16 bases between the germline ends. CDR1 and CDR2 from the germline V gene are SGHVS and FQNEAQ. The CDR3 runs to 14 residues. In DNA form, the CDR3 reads TGTGCCAGCAGCCGAGGACTGGGACTCAATACGCAGTATTTT. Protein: CASSRGLGLNTQYF.

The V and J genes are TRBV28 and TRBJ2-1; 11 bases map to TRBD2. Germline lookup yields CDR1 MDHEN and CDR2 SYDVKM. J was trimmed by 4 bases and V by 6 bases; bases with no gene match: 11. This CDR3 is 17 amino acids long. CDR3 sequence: CASSSLSLAGAYNEQFF. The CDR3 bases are TGTGCCAGCAGCTCCCTTTCACTAGCGGGAGCTTACAATGAGCAGTTCTTC.

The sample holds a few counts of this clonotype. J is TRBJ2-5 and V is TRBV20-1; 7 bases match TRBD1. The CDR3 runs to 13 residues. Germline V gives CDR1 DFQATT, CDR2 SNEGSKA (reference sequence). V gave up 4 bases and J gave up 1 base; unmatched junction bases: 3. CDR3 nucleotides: TGCAGTGCTATACAGGGGACCCAAGAGACCCAGTACTTC. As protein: CSAIQGTQETQYF.

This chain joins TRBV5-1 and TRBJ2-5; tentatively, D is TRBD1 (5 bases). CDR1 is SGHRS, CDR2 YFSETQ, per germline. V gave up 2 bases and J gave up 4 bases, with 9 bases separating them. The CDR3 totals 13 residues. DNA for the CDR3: TGCGCCAGCAGCTTCAGGGCCCGAGAGACCCAGTACTTC. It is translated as CASSFRARETQYF.

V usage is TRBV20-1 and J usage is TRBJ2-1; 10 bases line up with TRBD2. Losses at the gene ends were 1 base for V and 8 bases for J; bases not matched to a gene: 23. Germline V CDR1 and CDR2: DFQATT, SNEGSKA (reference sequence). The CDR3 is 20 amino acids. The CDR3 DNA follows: TGCAGTGCTAGAGTTAGCGGGAGGAGCAGGGTGGGAGGTTTGATATATGAGCAGTTCTTC. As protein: CSARVSGRSRVGGLIYEQFF.